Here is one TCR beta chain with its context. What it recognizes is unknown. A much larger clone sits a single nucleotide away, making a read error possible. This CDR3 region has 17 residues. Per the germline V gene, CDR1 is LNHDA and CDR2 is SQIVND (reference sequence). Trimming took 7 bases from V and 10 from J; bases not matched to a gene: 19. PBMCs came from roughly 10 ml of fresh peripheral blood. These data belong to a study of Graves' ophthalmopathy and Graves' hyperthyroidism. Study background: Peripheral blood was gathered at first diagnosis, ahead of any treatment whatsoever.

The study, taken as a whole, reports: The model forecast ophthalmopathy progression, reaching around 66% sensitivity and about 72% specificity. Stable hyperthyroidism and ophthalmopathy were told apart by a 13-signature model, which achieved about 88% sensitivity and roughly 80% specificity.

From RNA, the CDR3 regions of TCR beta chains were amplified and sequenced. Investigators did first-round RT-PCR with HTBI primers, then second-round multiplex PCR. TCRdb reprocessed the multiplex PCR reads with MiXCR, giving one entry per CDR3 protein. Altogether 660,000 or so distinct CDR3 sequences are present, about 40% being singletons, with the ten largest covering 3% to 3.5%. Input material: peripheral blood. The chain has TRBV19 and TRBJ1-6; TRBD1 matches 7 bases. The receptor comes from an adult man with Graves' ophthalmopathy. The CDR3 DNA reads TGTGCCAGTATAAATCGGGACAGCTACTTTCATCAATCACCCCTCCACTTT. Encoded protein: CASINRDSYFHQSPLHF.